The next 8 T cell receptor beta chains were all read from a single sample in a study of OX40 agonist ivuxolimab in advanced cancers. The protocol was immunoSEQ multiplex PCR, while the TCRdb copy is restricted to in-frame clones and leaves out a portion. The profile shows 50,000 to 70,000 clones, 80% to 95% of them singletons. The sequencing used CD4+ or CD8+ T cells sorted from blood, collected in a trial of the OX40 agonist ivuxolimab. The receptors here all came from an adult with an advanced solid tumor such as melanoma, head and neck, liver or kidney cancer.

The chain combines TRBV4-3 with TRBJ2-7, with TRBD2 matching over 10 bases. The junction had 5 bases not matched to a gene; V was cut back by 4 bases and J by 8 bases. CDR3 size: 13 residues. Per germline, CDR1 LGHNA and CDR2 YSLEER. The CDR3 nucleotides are TGCGCCAGCAGCCGTCTAGCGGGAGACAAGCAGTACTTC. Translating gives CASSRLAGDKQYF.

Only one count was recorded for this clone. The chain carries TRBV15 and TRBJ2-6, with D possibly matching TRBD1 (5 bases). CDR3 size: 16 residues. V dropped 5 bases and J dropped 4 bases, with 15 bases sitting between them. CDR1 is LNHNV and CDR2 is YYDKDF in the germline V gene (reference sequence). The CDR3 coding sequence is TGTGCCACCAGCCCCCGGGTGGGGCTGGGGGCCAACGTCCTGACTTTC. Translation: CATSPRVGLGANVLTF.

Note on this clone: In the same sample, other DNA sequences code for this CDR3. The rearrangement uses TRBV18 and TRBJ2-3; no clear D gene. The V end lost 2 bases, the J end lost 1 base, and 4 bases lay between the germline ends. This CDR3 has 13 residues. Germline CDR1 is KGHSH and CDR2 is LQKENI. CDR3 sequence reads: CASSPGGTDTQYF. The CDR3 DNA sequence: TGTGCCAGCTCACCAGGGGGCACAGATACGCAGTATTTT.

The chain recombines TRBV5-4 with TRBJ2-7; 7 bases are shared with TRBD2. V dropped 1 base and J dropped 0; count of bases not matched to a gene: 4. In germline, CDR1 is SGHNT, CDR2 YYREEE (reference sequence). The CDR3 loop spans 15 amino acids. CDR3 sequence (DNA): TGTGCCAGCAGCTTGAGTAGCGGGCTCTCCTACGAGCAGTACTTC. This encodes CASSLSSGLSYEQYF.

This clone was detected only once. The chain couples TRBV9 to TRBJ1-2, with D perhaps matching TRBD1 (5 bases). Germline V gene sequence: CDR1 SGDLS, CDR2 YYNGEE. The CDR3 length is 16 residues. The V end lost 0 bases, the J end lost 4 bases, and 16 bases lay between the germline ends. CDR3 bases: TGTGCCAGCAGCGTAGAAGGGGTGGGGTTAGGCTATGGCTACACCTTC. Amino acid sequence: CASSVEGVGLGYGYTF. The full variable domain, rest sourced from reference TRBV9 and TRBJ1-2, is DSGVTQTPKHLITATGQRVTLRCSPRSGDLSVYWYQQSLDQGLQFLIQYYNGEERAKGNILERFSAQQFPDLHSELNLSSLELGDSALYFCASSVEGVGLGYGYTFGSGTRLTVV.

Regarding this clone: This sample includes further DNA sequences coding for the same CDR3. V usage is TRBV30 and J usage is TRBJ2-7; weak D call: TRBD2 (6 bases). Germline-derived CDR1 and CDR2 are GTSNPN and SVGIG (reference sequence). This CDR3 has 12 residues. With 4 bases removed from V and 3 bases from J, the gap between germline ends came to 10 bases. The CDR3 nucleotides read TGTGCCTGGAACCCCGGGAGCTACGAGCAGTACTTC. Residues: CAWNPGSYEQYF.

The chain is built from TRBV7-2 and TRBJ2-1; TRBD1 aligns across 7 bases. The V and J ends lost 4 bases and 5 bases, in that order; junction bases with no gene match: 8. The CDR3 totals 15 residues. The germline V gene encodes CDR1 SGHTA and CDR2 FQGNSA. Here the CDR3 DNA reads TGTGCCAGCAGCTCGGCAGGGGGAGCCAACAATGAGCAGTTCTTC. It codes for CASSSAGGANNEQFF.

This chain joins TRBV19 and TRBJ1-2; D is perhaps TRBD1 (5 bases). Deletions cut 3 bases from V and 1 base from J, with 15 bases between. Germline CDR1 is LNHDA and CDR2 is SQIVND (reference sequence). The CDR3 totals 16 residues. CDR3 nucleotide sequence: TGTGCCAGTAGTATTGGACACCGCTCCGTTAACTATGGCTACACCTTC. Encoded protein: CASSIGHRSVNYGYTF.